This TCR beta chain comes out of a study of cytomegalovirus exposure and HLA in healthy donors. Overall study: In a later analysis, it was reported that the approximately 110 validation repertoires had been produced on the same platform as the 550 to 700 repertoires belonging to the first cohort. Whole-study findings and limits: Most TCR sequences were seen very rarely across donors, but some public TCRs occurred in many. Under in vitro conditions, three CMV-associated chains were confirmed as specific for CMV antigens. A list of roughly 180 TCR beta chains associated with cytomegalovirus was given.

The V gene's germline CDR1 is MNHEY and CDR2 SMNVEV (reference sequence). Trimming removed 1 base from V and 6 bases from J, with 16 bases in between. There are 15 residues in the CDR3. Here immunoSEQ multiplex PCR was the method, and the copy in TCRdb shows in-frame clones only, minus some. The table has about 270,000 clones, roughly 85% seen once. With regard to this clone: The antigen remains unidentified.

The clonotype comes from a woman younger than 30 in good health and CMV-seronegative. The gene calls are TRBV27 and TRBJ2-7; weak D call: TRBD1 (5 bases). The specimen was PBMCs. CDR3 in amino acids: CASSLFRDLPGEQYF. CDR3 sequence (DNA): TGTGCCAGCAGTTTATTCAGGGATCTACCTGGCGAGCAGTACTTC.